This TCR beta chain was observed in a study of graft-versus-host responses after intestinal transplantation (dated by TCRdb to the early 2020s). Background on the whole study: Multivisceral, liver-intestinal, or isolated intestinal transplants were received by the recipients. To identify alloreactive clones, pre-transplant mixed lymphocyte reaction products were sequenced and compared with unstimulated pre-transplant donor and recipient T cells. Every recipient was given anti-thymocyte globulin induction, followed by around three years of maintenance tacrolimus and steroids. Instead of going to the commercial service, samples from a few later patients were sequenced in-house on an Illumina MiSeq and processed with MiXCR. Bulk TCR-beta CDR3 sequencing was used to track graft-versus-host and host-versus-graft alloreactive T cell clones in the graft, circulation and bone marrow after intestinal transplantation. A cohort of 24 intestinal transplant recipients, including one retransplant, was enrolled, and a few patients lacking pretransplant specimens were excluded. A peak of at least 4% donor T cells among recipient peripheral blood mononuclear cells was the definition used for donor T cell macrochimerism. General conclusions and limits of the study: The relatively low number and heterogeneity of intestinal transplant patients limited the conclusions. GvH clones were detected in recipient bone marrow, and some appeared earlier in ileal mucosa or blood, consistent with an intestinal mucosal origin. High GvH to HvG T cell clonal ratios were observed in the allografts of patients with donor T cell macrochimerism. Early after transplant, peak levels of circulating GvH clones were found to be associated with declines in HvG clones.

In the first month after transplant, blood samples were collected up to 4 times, and after that at least monthly when available. The germline V end is reduced by 5 bases and the J end by 10 bases; junction bases left unmatched: 7. CDR3 length: 12 amino acids, cysteine to phenylalanine. Solely the CDR3 DNA is kept, with 36 bases framed from the first base. For CDR1 and CDR2, the germline V gene (reference sequence) lists SGHKS and YYEKEE. In regard to this clone: Its antigen has not been determined. No much larger clone is present one base from it, and per-base qualities are unavailable.

The library was generated by the immunoSEQ multiplex PCR assay. Adaptive Biotechnologies carried out high-throughput TCR-beta CDR3 sequencing of genomic DNA for most patients. The published analysis was carried out like this. Adaptive's ImmunoSEQ software supplied the TCR sequencing data for approximately 18 patients, while MiXCR and VDJtools were used to process a few other patients. CDR3 nucleotide sequences shared between donor and recipient were removed because the origin of such sequences could not be assigned. At least 2-fold expansion over unstimulated cells and a minimum CFSE-low frequency of 0.002% (template counts) or 0.001% (read counts) were required for clones to be classified as alloreactive. Clones were considered mappable if detected in sequenced pre-transplant spleen, lymph node, or MLR CFSE-low populations of the donor or recipient. Cumulative frequency of alloreactive clones was calculated as a percentage of all sequences weighted by copy number. The source is immuneACCESS, and TCRdb retained only in-frame sequences with V and J called. Part of the clones is not carried over; for the studies checked, unresolved V genes explain less than half of this, and the remainder is unexplained. V and J calls and clone size come straight from that table; D and trimming were deduced from the DNA. Across this sample there are approximately 7,100 clones, with about nine tenths seen only once. The ten largest clones represent more than 4% of the sample.

Sample: PBMCs, taken 83 days after transplant. The TCR comes from a human patient who received an intestinal transplant, so some T cells may come from the graft donor. In this chain, TRBV5-5 is recombined with TRBJ1-2; a stretch of 8 junction bases matches TRBD1. The CDR3 region reads CASRVTGDPYTF. The sequenced DNA: TGTGCCAGCAGGGTGACAGGGGATCCCTACACCTTC.